One sample yielded the 29 T cell receptor beta chains listed below, sequenced in a study of blood T cells in healthy people across ages. A second PCR of roughly 7 to 11 cycles used a sample-barcoded 5' primer and a J-beta primer mix. TCRdb reprocessed the 5' RACE reads with MiXCR, giving one entry per CDR3 protein. This sample has over a million distinct CDR3 sequences; roughly 59% occur once, and the top ten carry 6.5% to 8%. The sample was blood. These receptors were obtained from a man between 18 and 29 years old in good health.

This clonotype turned up a few times. The CDR3 loop reads CASSFINSYEQYF. The CDR3 DNA reads as TGTGCCAGCAGTTTTATTAACAGCTACGAGCAGTACTTC. The chain uses TRBV27 and TRBJ2-7; no firm D call. The CDR3 contains 13 residues. Germline values: CDR1 MNHEY, CDR2 SMNVEV (reference sequence). V gave up 3 bases and J gave up 3 bases, with 9 bases separating them.

The genes are TRBV12-3 or TRBV12-4 and TRBJ2-5, with TRBD1 matching over 7 bases. The V and J ends lost 3 bases and 2 bases, in that order; junction bases with no gene match: 6. The CDR3 covers 15 residues. CDR3 loop: CASSFEGAGQETQYF. For the CDR3, the DNA is TGTGCCAGCAGTTTCGAGGGGGCAGGACAAGAGACCCAGTACTTC.

The chain has TRBV5-1 and TRBJ2-4; D gene unclear. V lost 1 base and J 7 bases, leaving 15 bases between the germline ends. The CDR3 is made up of 15 amino acids. Looked up from germline, CDR1 is SGHRS and CDR2 is YFSETQ. The CDR3 bases are TGCGCCAGCAGCTTGCGGAGCCAAATGGGTAACATTCAGTACTTC. Its protein is CASSLRSQMGNIQYF.

This clonotype occurred once. CDR3 sequence: CATMDEGGSYEQYF. In DNA, the CDR3 is TGTGCCACCATGGATGAGGGGGGCTCCTACGAGCAGTACTTC. The chain employs TRBV15 and TRBJ2-4; D is possibly TRBD1 or TRBD2 (6 bases each). The assigned J gene may be wrong: the sequence end matches TRBJ2-7 better. This CDR3 is 14 amino acids long. Germline values: CDR1 LNHNV, CDR2 YYDKDF (reference sequence).

The chain joins TRBV12-3 or TRBV12-4 to TRBJ1-6; no firm D call. The CDR3 contains 14 residues. V was pared by 2 bases and J by 10 bases, with 12 bases between. The CDR3 region has the DNA TGTGCCAGCAGTTTAAGGACTGTCGGGTCACCCCTCCACTTT. Translation: CASSLRTVGSPLHF.

This chain's CDR3 is CASSFPSNEQYF. The CDR3 DNA sequence: TGCGCCAGCAGCTTTCCTAGCAACGAGCAGTACTTC. The chain combines TRBV5-1 with TRBJ2-7; a weak D match, TRBD2 (5 bases). The CDR3 length is 12 residues. The germline V and J ends were trimmed by 2 bases and 5 bases, with 8 bases remaining between them. Germline V lookup: CDR1 SGHRS, CDR2 YFSETQ. Variable domain in full (rest from reference TRBV5-1 and TRBJ2-7): KAGVTQTPRYLIKTRGQQVTLSCSPISGHRSVSWYQQTPGQGLQFLFEYFSETQRNKGNFPGRFSGRQFSNSRSEMNVSTLELGDSALYLCASSFPSNEQYFGPGTRLTVT.

The sample holds a few counts of this clonotype. The V gene is TRBV29-1, the J gene TRBJ2-5; D possibly corresponds to TRBD2 (6 bases). Germline CDR1 is SQVTM and CDR2 is ANQGSEA. Trimming pared 6 bases from V and 0 bases from J, leaving 11 bases between. The CDR3 covers 13 residues. CDR3 sequence (DNA): TGCAGCGTCCGACTAGTGAACCAAGAGACCCAGTACTTC. It is translated as CSVRLVNQETQYF.

The chain couples TRBV20-1 to TRBJ1-1; D may be TRBD1 (6 bases). In germline, CDR1 is DFQATT, CDR2 SNEGSKA (reference sequence). The CDR3 spans 13 residues. The V end was cut by 5 bases, the J end by 4 bases, with 14 bases between. CDR3 nucleotide sequence: TGCAGTGCTCGGGGCAGGGGTTCCACTGAAGCTTTCTTT. Amino acid sequence: CSARGRGSTEAFF.

The rearrangement joins TRBV6-2 or TRBV6-3 to TRBJ2-1; 10 nucleotides match TRBD2. V gave up 3 bases and J gave up 7 bases; unmatched junction bases: 6. Germline assignment: CDR1 MNHEY and CDR2 SVGEGT. The CDR3 has 15 residues. CDR3 in DNA: TGTGCCAGCAGTTATACAGCTAGCGGGGGAAATGAGCAGTTCTTC. Amino acids: CASSYTASGGNEQFF.

This rearrangement joins TRBV6-4 to TRBJ1-5; TRBD1 is a possible D gene (5 bases). The CDR3 length is 14 residues. The germline V and J ends were trimmed by 2 bases and 7 bases, with 12 bases remaining between them. Germline CDR1 is MRHNA and CDR2 is SNTAGT. The CDR3 DNA sequence: TGTGCCAGCAGTGACAGGACAAAATCCCAGCCCCAGCATTTT. Encoded protein: CASSDRTKSQPQHF.

The chain combines TRBV7-9 with TRBJ2-6, with D perhaps TRBD2 (5 bases). CDR1 SEHNR and CDR2 FQNEAQ come from the germline V gene (reference sequence). The CDR3 contains 17 residues. V was cut by 4 bases and J by 0 bases, with 13 bases left in between. DNA for the CDR3: TGTGCCAGCAGCTCCGGGAAAGACGTCTCTGGGGCCAACGTCCTGACTTTC. Translating gives CASSSGKDVSGANVLTF.

The table lists this clonotype with a few counts. This chain uses TRBV12-3 or TRBV12-4 with TRBJ2-3; TRBD2 matches at 7 bases. V shed 2 bases, J shed 6 bases, and the junction held 11 bases outside the gene matches. This CDR3 comprises 16 residues. CDR3 sequence: CASSLWREWRSDTQYF. The CDR3 coding sequence is TGTGCCAGCAGTTTATGGCGGGAGTGGAGGTCTGATACGCAGTATTTT.

V usage is TRBV6-6 and J usage is TRBJ1-1; tentative D call: TRBD1 (5 bases). The V and J ends lost 0 bases and 1 base respectively, with 12 bases between them. The CDR3 covers 16 residues. Germline-derived CDR1 and CDR2 are MNHNY and SVGAGI (reference sequence). CDR3 sequence (DNA): TGTGCCAGCAGTTACTCGAAGAGTGGGACGAACACTGAAGCTTTCTTT. Encoded protein: CASSYSKSGTNTEAFF.

The chain carries TRBV4-1 and TRBJ2-3; D unresolved. Germline V gene lookup returns CDR1 MGHRA and CDR2 YSYEKL. V lost 0 bases, J lost 9 bases, and 7 bases lay in between. CDR3 length: 12 amino acids. The CDR3: CASSQDRRTQYF. The CDR3 coding sequence is TGCGCCAGCAGCCAAGATCGGCGGACGCAGTATTTT.

This clonotype was found once. This chain links TRBV2 with TRBJ1-4, with D unresolved. The V end lost 4 bases, the J end lost 12 bases, and 21 bases lay between the germline ends. The CDR3 has 15 residues. Germline lookup yields CDR1 SNHLY and CDR2 FYNNEI. CDR3 in amino acids: CASSAEDPNREELFF. CDR3 nucleotide sequence: TGTGCCAGCAGTGCTGAAGACCCAAATCGAGAAGAACTGTTTTTT.

The chain links TRBV11-2 to TRBJ2-3; 10 bases are a match to TRBD2. CDR1 SGHAT and CDR2 FQNNGV come from the germline V gene. The J segment lost 3 bases and the V segment lost 2 bases, leaving 8 bases of the junction unmatched. This CDR3 contains 17 residues. The CDR3 DNA reads as TGTGCCAGCAGCTTATTTCCTAGCGGGAGTTCTACAGATACGCAGTATTTT. Amino acid sequence: CASSLFPSGSSTDTQYF.

This sequence joins TRBV10-2 and TRBJ2-3; no definite D call. Deletions cut 0 bases from V and 5 bases from J, with 6 bases between. Germline assignment: CDR1 WSHSY and CDR2 SAAADI. The CDR3 runs 13 residues. For the CDR3, the DNA is TGCGCCAGCAGTGAGTCGGTGAGAGATACGCAGTATTTT. Its translation is CASSESVRDTQYF.

This chain joins TRBV2 and TRBJ2-1; TRBD2 agrees at 12 bases. The CDR3 is made up of 14 amino acids. CDR1 is SNHLY, CDR2 FYNNEI, per germline. The V and J ends lost 6 bases and 9 bases, in that order; junction bases with no gene match: 6. The CDR3 nucleotides read TGTGCCAGCAGATCTAGCGGGGGGGCCATTGAGCAGTTCTTC. As protein: CASRSSGGAIEQFF.

The chain joins TRBV4-2 to TRBJ1-6; D possibly corresponds to TRBD1 (6 bases). The CDR3 sequence is 17 residues long. Germline values: CDR1 LGHNA, CDR2 YNFKEQ. Deletions cut 0 bases from V and 4 bases from J, with 13 bases between. The chain's CDR3 is CASSQDIDRSYNSPLHF. The CDR3 region has the DNA TGTGCCAGCAGCCAAGATATAGACAGGAGTTATAATTCACCCCTCCACTTT.

This clonotype was seen a single time. The chain links TRBV18 to TRBJ2-7; no clear D gene. The CDR3 runs 15 residues. Deletions cut 0 bases from V and 5 bases from J, with 14 bases between. The germline V gene encodes CDR1 KGHSH and CDR2 LQKENI. The CDR3, as DNA: TGTGCCAGCTCACCACCGATAGGAGCCGGTAACGAGCAGTACTTC. It yields the protein CASSPPIGAGNEQYF.

The rearrangement uses TRBV4-1 and TRBJ1-2, with D possibly being TRBD1 (6 bases). V lost 3 bases to trimming and J lost 6 bases, with 20 bases between them. The germline V gene encodes CDR1 MGHRA and CDR2 YSYEKL. This CDR3 comprises 16 residues. The CDR3 DNA reads TGCGCCAGCAGCCAGGCGGGACACCCGGGCGGGGATGGCTACACCTTC. Its translation: CASSQAGHPGGDGYTF.

The chain employs TRBV5-1 and TRBJ2-5, with unresolved D. The V end was cut by 5 bases, the J end by 1 base, with 12 bases between. This CDR3 contains 14 residues. Germline CDR1 and CDR2: SGHRS and YFSETQ. As DNA, the CDR3 is TGCGCCAGCAGGGTTCAACGGTCCCAAGAGACCCAGTACTTC. Amino acid sequence: CASRVQRSQETQYF.

This chain joins TRBV12-3 or TRBV12-4 and TRBJ2-1; D gene unclear. The CDR3 is 12 amino acids. The V gene lost 2 bases and the J gene lost 10 bases, with 9 bases spanning the gap. Here the CDR3 DNA reads TGTGCCAGCAGTTTACGGCTTGAAGAGCAGTTCTTC. This encodes CASSLRLEEQFF.

This clonotype has more than one count but fewer than ten. This chain joins TRBV27 and TRBJ2-7; D not resolved. Germline V gene sequence: CDR1 MNHEY, CDR2 SMNVEV (reference sequence). The CDR3 spans 14 residues. V lost 0 bases and J lost 0, with 6 bases in between. In DNA form, the CDR3 reads TGTGCCAGCAGTTTATCCGTGAACTCCTACGAGCAGTACTTC. This gives the protein CASSLSVNSYEQYF.

V is TRBV7-8 and J is TRBJ2-7; 7 bases are a match to TRBD2. The CDR3 is made up of 15 amino acids. The germline gives CDR1 SGHVS, CDR2 FQNEAQ. Germline trimming cut 5 bases from V and 0 bases from J; bases unmatched to any gene: 7. CDR3 sequence reads: CASSPGLADSYEQYF. For the CDR3, the DNA is TGTGCCAGCAGCCCGGGGCTAGCGGACTCCTACGAGCAGTACTTC.

The gene calls are TRBV5-6 and TRBJ2-1; perhaps TRBD2 as D (6 bases). Germline V gene lookup returns CDR1 SGHDT and CDR2 YYEEEE. The CDR3 totals 13 residues. The germline V and J ends were trimmed by 4 bases and 9 bases, with 14 bases remaining between them. CDR3 residues: CASSPWRGSEQFF. CDR3 sequence (DNA): TGTGCCAGCAGCCCGTGGAGGGGCAGTGAGCAGTTCTTC.

The rearrangement links TRBV6-6 to TRBJ1-5; 9 nucleotides match TRBD1. Unmatched junction bases numbered 8, after V lost 4 bases and J lost 1 base. Germline CDR1 and CDR2: MNHNY and SVGAGI (reference sequence). The CDR3 consists of 17 residues. CDR3: CASSLPPGQGSNQPQHF. Here the CDR3 DNA reads TGTGCCAGCAGTTTACCACCGGGACAGGGCAGCAATCAGCCCCAGCATTTT.

The chain carries TRBV20-1 and TRBJ1-2, with a tentative D call TRBD1 (6 bases). The CDR3 has 13 amino acids. Germline V gives CDR1 DFQATT, CDR2 SNEGSKA (reference sequence). Trimming took 6 bases from V and 0 from J, leaving 11 bases between them. The CDR3 protein is CSAYRATNYGYTF. The CDR3 bases are TGCAGTGCCTACAGGGCTACTAACTATGGCTACACCTTC.

The chain couples TRBV7-2 to TRBJ1-2; 7 bases map to TRBD1. J lost 4 bases, V lost 5 bases, and 7 bases had no gene match. The CDR3 extends over 14 amino acids. Germline V CDR1 and CDR2: SGHTA, FQGNSA. The CDR3 loop reads CASSHPGTAYGYTF. The CDR3 bases are TGTGCCAGCAGCCACCCGGGGACAGCCTATGGCTACACCTTC.